The 21 T cell receptor beta chains below were found in one sample sequenced in a study of blood T cell repertoires in COVID-19. The method was immunoSEQ multiplex PCR; TCRdb's version includes in-frame clones alone and lacks a portion of them. Among some 180,000 clones listed, 85% to 90% were seen once. The sequencing input was peripheral blood. The origin of the receptors is a woman in her sixties or seventies with acute or convalescent COVID-19.

The DNA of the CDR3 is TGTGCCACCACCCCTCCCAGGGGGACCACCGGGGAGCTGTTTTTT. Its protein is CATTPPRGTTGELFF. The chain has TRBV15 and TRBJ2-2; 7 nucleotides agree with TRBD1. Per the germline V gene, CDR1 is LNHNV and CDR2 is YYDKDF (reference sequence). The CDR3 is made up of 15 amino acids. V dropped 7 bases and J dropped 4; count of bases not matched to a gene: 9.

This clone was counted between two and nine times. The V call is TRBV6-6, the J call TRBJ2-1, with D perhaps TRBD2 (6 bases). Trimming removed 6 bases from V and 9 bases from J, with 18 bases in between. This CDR3 comprises 14 residues. Per germline, CDR1 MNHNY and CDR2 SVGAGI (reference sequence). The CDR3 DNA follows: TGTGCCAGCAGCAGACTAGTTTTTTTTTCTGAGCAGTTCTTC. Protein product: CASSRLVFFSEQFF.

This clone was detected once. The CDR3 is CASSYRDTEAFF. The CDR3, as DNA: TGTGCCAGCAGTTATCGGGACACTGAAGCTTTCTTT. The chain uses TRBV6-6 and TRBJ1-1; D is unclear. CDR3 length: 12 amino acids. Trimming left V 3 bases short and J 3 bases short, with 5 bases between. Germline values: CDR1 MNHNY, CDR2 SVGAGI (reference sequence).

The J gene is TRBJ1-5, the V gene TRBV27; 8 nucleotides agree with TRBD1. Germline V CDR1 and CDR2: MNHEY, SMNVEV (reference sequence). The CDR3 consists of 14 residues. V lost 5 bases and J lost 7; bases outside the gene matches: 7. DNA of the CDR3: TGTGCCAGCAGTGCCAACAGGGGGGGACAGCCCCAGCATTTT. It yields the protein CASSANRGGQPQHF.

The V and J genes are TRBV5-1 and TRBJ2-1; D might be TRBD2 (5 bases). The CDR3 loop spans 18 amino acids. CDR1 is SGHRS, CDR2 YFSETQ, per germline. Trimming took 3 bases from V and 5 from J, leaving 24 bases between them. DNA for the CDR3: TGCGCCAGCAGCTCTAGCCTATTGCCTAGCCGTTCTCACAATGAGCAGTTCTTC. Its protein is CASSSSLLPSRSHNEQFF. Full variable domain (outside the CDR3, taken from reference TRBV5-1 and TRBJ2-1): KAGVTQTPRYLIKTRGQQVTLSCSPISGHRSVSWYQQTPGQGLQFLFEYFSETQRNKGNFPGRFSGRQFSNSRSEMNVSTLELGDSALYLCASSSSLLPSRSHNEQFFGPGTRLTVL.

The J gene is TRBJ1-1, the V gene TRBV29-1, with a tentative D call TRBD1 (5 bases). Trimming took off 5 bases at V and 0 bases at J, with 13 bases between the two ends. Germline assignment: CDR1 SQVTM and CDR2 ANQGSEA. The CDR3 has 14 residues. CDR3 DNA: TGCAGCGTTACTAACGGGGGGATGAACACTGAAGCTTTCTTT. Its translation is CSVTNGGMNTEAFF.

The rearrangement uses TRBV11-2 and TRBJ2-7; 8 bases are shared with TRBD2. V trimming: 4 bases; J trimming: 4 bases; junction bases outside the gene matches: 9. The CDR3 has 15 amino acids. Looked up from germline, CDR1 is SGHAT and CDR2 is FQNNGV. CDR3 residues: CASSSNRGGWYEQYV. DNA of the CDR3: TGTGCCAGCAGCTCCAATCGGGGGGGCTGGTACGAGCAGTACGTC.

V usage is TRBV20-1 and J usage is TRBJ2-3; a weak D match, TRBD1 (6 bases). The CDR3 covers 14 residues. Trimming took off 3 bases at V and 2 bases at J, with 12 bases between the two ends. Germline V lookup: CDR1 DFQATT, CDR2 SNEGSKA (reference sequence). The DNA for the CDR3 is TGCAGTGCTAGTAGAGGGGGATCCACAGATACGCAGTATTTT. Translated: CSASRGGSTDTQYF.

This chain connects TRBV2 to TRBJ2-3, with D possibly matching TRBD1 (5 bases). V was trimmed by 6 bases and J by 4 bases, leaving 14 bases between them. This CDR3 region has 14 residues. Germline V gene sequence: CDR1 SNHLY, CDR2 FYNNEI. Here the CDR3 reads CASSRQIRADTQYF. The DNA for the CDR3 is TGTGCCAGCAGCCGACAGATTAGGGCAGATACGCAGTATTTT.

The CDR3 loop is CASSPILGELFF. The CDR3 DNA reads as TGTGCCAGTAGCCCCATTTTGGGGGAGCTGTTTTTT. V is TRBV19 and J is TRBJ2-2; D remains ambiguous. V lost 6 bases, J lost 8 bases, and 10 bases lay in between. The CDR3 covers 12 residues. The germline CDR1 and CDR2 sequences are LNHDA and SQIVND (reference sequence).

The chain has TRBV3-1 (or the pseudogene TRBV3-2) and TRBJ1-5; 8 bases match TRBD1. CDR3 length: 15 amino acids. V was clipped by 1 base and J by 6 bases; unmatched bases: 5. Germline assignment: CDR1 LGHDT and CDR2 YNNKEL (reference sequence). This CDR3 reads CASSQGQGLIQPQHF. For the CDR3, the DNA is TGTGCCAGCAGCCAAGGACAGGGGTTGATTCAGCCCCAGCATTTT.

This chain joins TRBV28 and TRBJ1-1, with TRBD1 matching 7 bases. Trimming removed 6 bases from V and 7 bases from J; junction bases left unmatched: 8. Per the germline V gene, CDR1 is MDHEN and CDR2 is SYDVKM. This CDR3 has 13 amino acids. CDR3 DNA: TGTGCCAGCAGACTGACAGGGAGCGGTGAAGCTTTCTTT. It specifies CASRLTGSGEAFF.

V usage is TRBV4-1 and J usage is TRBJ1-2; D remains ambiguous. CDR1 and CDR2 (germline): MGHRA, YSYEKL. V lost 2 bases and J 0 bases, leaving 13 bases between the germline ends. The CDR3 spans 16 residues. The chain's CDR3 is CASSQPYSFANYGYTF. The CDR3 bases are TGCGCCAGCAGCCAACCTTACTCCTTCGCTAACTATGGCTACACCTTC.

This chain joins TRBV27 and TRBJ1-6; 8 nucleotides agree with TRBD1. The CDR3 extends over 13 amino acids. Germline lookup yields CDR1 MNHEY and CDR2 SMNVEV (reference sequence). The J segment lost 9 bases and the V segment lost 5 bases, leaving 3 bases of the junction unmatched. The CDR3 DNA sequence: TGTGCCAGCAGTCTGGACAGGGTTTCACCCCTCCACTTT. Protein: CASSLDRVSPLHF.

This clone was seen only a few times. This chain connects TRBV5-1 to TRBJ1-3; a possible D gene is TRBD1 (6 bases). The CDR3 length is 14 residues. Trimming took off 4 bases at V and 3 bases at J, with 11 bases between the two ends. Germline assignment: CDR1 SGHRS and CDR2 YFSETQ. Here the CDR3 DNA reads TGCGCCAGCAGCCCAGGACAGTTTGGAAACACCATATATTTT. Translated: CASSPGQFGNTIYF. The full variable domain, rest sourced from reference TRBV5-1 and TRBJ1-3, is KAGVTQTPRYLIKTRGQQVTLSCSPISGHRSVSWYQQTPGQGLQFLFEYFSETQRNKGNFPGRFSGRQFSNSRSEMNVSTLELGDSALYLCASSPGQFGNTIYFGEGSWLTVV.

The chain couples TRBV2 to TRBJ1-5; the match to TRBD1 covers 7 bases. Germline trimming cut 6 bases from V and 1 base from J; bases unmatched to any gene: 6. This CDR3 has 15 amino acids. The V gene's germline CDR1 is SNHLY and CDR2 FYNNEI. The CDR3 sequence is CASSQTGSSNQPQHF. The CDR3 DNA sequence: TGTGCCAGCAGCCAGACAGGGTCGAGCAATCAGCCCCAGCATTTT. The whole variable domain, remainder taken from reference TRBV2 and TRBJ1-5, is EPEVTQTPSHQVTQMGQEVILRCVPISNHLYFYWYRQILGQKVEFLVSFYNNEISEKSEIFDDQFSVERPDGSNFTLKIRSTKLEDSAMYFCASSQTGSSNQPQHFGDGTRLSIL.

V usage is TRBV9 and J usage is TRBJ2-7, with 12 nucleotides matching TRBD2. The CDR3 totals 15 residues. From germline, CDR1 is SGDLS and CDR2 YYNGEE. The V gene end was trimmed by 3 bases and the J gene end by 4 bases; junction bases not matched to a gene: 5. CDR3 nucleotides: TGTGCCAGCAGCGCTTCTAGCGGGAGGGTGTACGAGCAGTACTTC. Amino acid sequence: CASSASSGRVYEQYF.

The gene calls are TRBV6-5 and TRBJ2-7, with 11 bases identical to TRBD2. The CDR3 is 15 amino acids. Unmatched junction bases numbered 2, after V lost 2 bases and J lost 2 bases. From germline, CDR1 is MNHEY and CDR2 SVGAGI. CDR3: CASSYGGLAAYEQYF. The DNA for the CDR3 is TGTGCCAGCAGTTACGGGGGACTAGCGGCCTACGAGCAGTACTTC.

V and J are TRBV3-1 (or the pseudogene TRBV3-2) and TRBJ1-6; TRBD1 aligns across 7 bases. The CDR3 has 17 residues. Losses at the gene ends were 4 bases for V and 5 bases for J; bases not matched to a gene: 11. Per germline, CDR1 LGHDT and CDR2 YNNKEL (reference sequence). CDR3 bases: TGTGCCAGCAGCCCGTACAGGGGAGCTCTGGATAATTCACCCCTCCACTTT. It encodes CASSPYRGALDNSPLHF.

This clone was detected only once. The chain links TRBV24-1 to TRBJ2-3, with D perhaps TRBD2 (5 bases). This CDR3 is built from 16 residues. Trimming took off 5 bases at V and 0 bases at J, with 14 bases between the two ends. Germline CDR1 KGHDR, CDR2 SFDVKD. CDR3 residues: CATSVKASPSTDTQYF. CDR3 sequence (DNA): TGTGCCACCAGTGTCAAGGCTAGCCCTAGCACAGATACGCAGTATTTT.

The gene calls are TRBV6-5 and TRBJ1-3, with D possibly TRBD1 on 6 matching bases. Trimming cost V 8 bases and J 3 bases, with 8 bases left between them. The CDR3 runs 12 residues. Germline assignment: CDR1 MNHEY and CDR2 SVGAGI. The CDR3 nucleotides read TGTGCCAGCCGGACAGATGGAAACACCATATATTTT. Amino acids: CASRTDGNTIYF.